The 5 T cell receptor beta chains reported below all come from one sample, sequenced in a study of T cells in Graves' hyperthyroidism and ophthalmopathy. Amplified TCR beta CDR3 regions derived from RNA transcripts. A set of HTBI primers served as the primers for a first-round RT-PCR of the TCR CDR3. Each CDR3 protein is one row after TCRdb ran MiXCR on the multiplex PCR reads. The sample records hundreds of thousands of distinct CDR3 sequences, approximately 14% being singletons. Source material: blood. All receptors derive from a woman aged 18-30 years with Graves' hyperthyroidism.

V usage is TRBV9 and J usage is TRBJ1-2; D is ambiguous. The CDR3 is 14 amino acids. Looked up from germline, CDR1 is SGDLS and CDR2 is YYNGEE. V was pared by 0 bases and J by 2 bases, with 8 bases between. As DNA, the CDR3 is TGTGCCAGCAGCGTAGACGAAGTAAACTATGGCTACACCTTC. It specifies CASSVDEVNYGYTF.

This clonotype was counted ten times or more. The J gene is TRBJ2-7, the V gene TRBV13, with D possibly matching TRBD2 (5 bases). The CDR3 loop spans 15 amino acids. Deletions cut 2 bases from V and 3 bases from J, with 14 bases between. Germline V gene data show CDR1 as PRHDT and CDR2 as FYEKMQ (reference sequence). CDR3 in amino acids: CASSLTSGGFYEQYF. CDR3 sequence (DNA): TGTGCCAGCAGCTTAACCAGCGGTGGGTTCTACGAGCAGTACTTC. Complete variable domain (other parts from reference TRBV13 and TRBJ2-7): AAGVIQSPRHLIKEKRETATLKCYPIPRHDTVYWYQQGPGQDPQFLISFYEKMQSDKGSIPDRFSAQQFSDYHSELNMSSLELGDSALYFCASSLTSGGFYEQYFGPGTRLTVT.

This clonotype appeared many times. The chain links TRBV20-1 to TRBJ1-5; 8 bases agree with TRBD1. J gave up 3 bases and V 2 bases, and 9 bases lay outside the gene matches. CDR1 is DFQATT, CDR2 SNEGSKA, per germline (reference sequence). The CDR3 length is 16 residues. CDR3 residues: CSARPLSGGNNQPQHF. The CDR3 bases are TGCAGTGCTAGACCGCTTTCAGGGGGCAACAATCAGCCCCAGCATTTT.

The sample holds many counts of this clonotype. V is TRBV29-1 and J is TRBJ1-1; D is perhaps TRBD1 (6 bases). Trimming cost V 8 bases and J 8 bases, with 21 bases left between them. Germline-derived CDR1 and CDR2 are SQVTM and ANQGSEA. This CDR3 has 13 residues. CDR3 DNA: TGCAGCTCCGCCGGCGCCTCGAGGGGGGAAGCTTTCTTT. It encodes CSSAGASRGEAFF.

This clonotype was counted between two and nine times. The CDR3 coding sequence is TGCGCCAGCAGCACCTACTGGAGACAGTCAAACACTGAAGCTTTCTTT. Translated, it gives CASSTYWRQSNTEAFF. The gene calls are TRBV4-1 and TRBJ1-1; tentatively, D is TRBD1 (5 bases). The CDR3 spans 16 residues. The V and J ends lost 5 bases and 2 bases respectively, with 18 bases between them. Germline CDR1 and CDR2: MGHRA and YSYEKL.